Sequencing of this TCR beta chain was carried out in a study of neoadjuvant anti-PD-1 for oral cavity cancer. The overall study: Patients without progression got a fourth dose around day 43. Study-level results: Higher pretreatment blood Treg/Th17 ratios correlated with higher pretreatment blood and lower post-treatment tumor TCRbeta clonality.

J was trimmed by 6 bases and V by 1 base; bases with no gene match: 2. Germline assignment: CDR1 MNHNS and CDR2 SASEGT. The CDR3 is made up of 14 amino acids. Time point of the sample: after neoadjuvant nivolumab, at surgical resection. No culture or expansion preceded analysis of these blood cells. A note on this clone: The antigen is undetermined. Other nucleotide sequences from this sample produce the same CDR3.

PBMC libraries mostly used 400 to 550 ng of input genomic DNA, with six replicates per sample. TCRdb's copy holds only in-frame clones and misses some; the assay was immunoSEQ multiplex PCR. The data contain fewer than 90,000 clones, 80% to 90% of them singletons. The sequence was collected from a person aged 40 to 85 with oral cavity squamous cell carcinoma. The input for sequencing was PBMCs, taken after nivolumab (anti-PD-1) treatment. This rearrangement joins TRBV6-1 to TRBJ2-5; 10 bases align to TRBD1. The CDR3 DNA follows: TGTGCCAGCAGTGAAGGACAGGGGGCAAAGACCCAGTACTTC. Its protein product is CASSEGQGAKTQYF.